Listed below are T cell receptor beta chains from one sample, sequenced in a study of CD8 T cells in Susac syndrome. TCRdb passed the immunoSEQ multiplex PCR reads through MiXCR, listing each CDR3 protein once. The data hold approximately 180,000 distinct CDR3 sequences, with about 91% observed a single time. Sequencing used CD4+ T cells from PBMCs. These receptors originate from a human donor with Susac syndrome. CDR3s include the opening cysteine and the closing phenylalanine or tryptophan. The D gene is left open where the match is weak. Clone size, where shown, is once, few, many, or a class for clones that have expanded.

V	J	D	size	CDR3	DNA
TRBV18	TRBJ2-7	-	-	CASSPGTGNYEQYF	TGTGCCAGCTCACCAGGGACGGGAAACTACGAGCAGTACTTC
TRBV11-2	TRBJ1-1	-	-	CASSQEATEAFF	TGTGCCAGCAGCCAGGAAGCTACTGAAGCTTTCTTT
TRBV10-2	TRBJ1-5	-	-	CATRANSNQPQHF	TGCGCCACCAGAGCTAATAGCAATCAGCCCCAGCATTTT
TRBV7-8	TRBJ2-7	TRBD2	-	CASSFIAGEKPFYEQYF	TGTGCCAGCAGCTTTATAGCGGGAGAAAAACCCTTCTACGAGCAGTACTTC
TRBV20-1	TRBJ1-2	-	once	CSARESAQNYGYTF	TGCAGTGCTAGAGAGTCCGCCCAAAACTATGGCTACACCTTC
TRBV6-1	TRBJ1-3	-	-	CASSPRGEPFSGNTIYF	TGTGCCAGCAGTCCTCGGGGGGAGCCCTTCTCTGGAAACACCATATATTTT
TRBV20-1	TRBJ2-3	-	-	CSAQGPDTQYF	TGCAGTGCACAGGGTCCAGATACGCAGTATTTT
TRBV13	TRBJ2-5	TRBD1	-	CASSLGPGTGGEETQYF	TGTGCCAGCAGCTTAGGCCCTGGGACAGGGGGCGAAGAGACCCAGTACTTC
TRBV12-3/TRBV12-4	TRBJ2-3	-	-	CASSVLTGRTDTQYF	TGTGCCAGCAGTGTGTTAACAGGGAGAACAGATACGCAGTATTTT
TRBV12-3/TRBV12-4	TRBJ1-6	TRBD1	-	CASTLGRDRIPLHF	TGTGCCAGCACCTTAGGAAGGGACAGGATCCCCCTCCACTTT
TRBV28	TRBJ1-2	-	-	CASSFWRGYTF	TGTGCCAGCAGTTTCTGGCGAGGCTACACCTTC
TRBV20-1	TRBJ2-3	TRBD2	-	CSARIAGGLTDTQYF	TGCAGTGCTAGAATAGCGGGAGGGTTAACAGATACGCAGTATTTT
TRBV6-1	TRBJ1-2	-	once	CASSEQNYGYTF	TGTGCCAGCAGTGAACAGAACTATGGCTACACCTTC
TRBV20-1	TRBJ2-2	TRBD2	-	CSASRTSGATGELFF	TGCAGTGCTTCCCGGACTAGCGGGGCCACCGGGGAGCTGTTTTTT
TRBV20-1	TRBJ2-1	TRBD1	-	CSASPPKTGHEQFF	TGCAGTGCTAGCCCACCGAAGACAGGGCATGAGCAGTTCTTC
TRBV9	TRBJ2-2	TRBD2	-	CASSGLRTSGGTQNTGELFF	TGTGCCAGCAGCGGGTTGAGGACTAGCGGGGGGACTCAGAACACCGGGGAGCTGTTTTTT
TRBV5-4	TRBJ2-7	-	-	CASSVDSYEQYF	TGTGCCAGCAGCGTTGACAGCTACGAGCAGTACTTC
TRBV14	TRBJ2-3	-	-	CASSQLRGADTQYF	TGTGCCAGCAGCCAGTTAAGGGGAGCAGATACGCAGTATTTT
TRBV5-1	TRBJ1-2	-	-	CASSLDTGNYGYTF	TGCGCCAGCAGCTTGGATACGGGAAACTATGGCTACACCTTC
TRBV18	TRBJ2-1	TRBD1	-	CASSPLGQGEAEQFF	TGTGCCAGCTCACCACTCGGACAGGGCGAGGCTGAGCAGTTCTTC
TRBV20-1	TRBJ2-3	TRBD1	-	CSAKTGNTDTQYF	TGCAGTGCTAAGACAGGGAACACAGATACGCAGTATTTT
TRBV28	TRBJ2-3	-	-	CASSIQLSLTDTQYF	TGTGCCAGCAGCATCCAGCTATCTCTCACAGATACGCAGTATTTT
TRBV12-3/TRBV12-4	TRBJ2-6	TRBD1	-	CASSRDRGRGSGANVLTF	TGTGCCAGCAGCCGGGACAGGGGACGGGGCTCTGGGGCCAACGTCCTGACTTTC
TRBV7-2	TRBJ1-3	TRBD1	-	CASSAGQMFSGNTIYF	TGTGCCAGCAGCGCGGGACAGATGTTCTCTGGAAACACCATATATTTT
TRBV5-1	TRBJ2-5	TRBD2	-	CASSPTGGLAEQNWETQYF	TGCGCCAGCAGCCCAACAGGGGGACTAGCGGAGCAGAACTGGGAGACCCAGTACTTC
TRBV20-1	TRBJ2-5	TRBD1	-	CSARVQGARETQYF	TGCAGTGCTAGAGTGCAGGGGGCTAGGGAGACCCAGTACTTC
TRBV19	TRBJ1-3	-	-	CASTPTQKKSSGNTIYF	TGTGCCAGTACCCCAACACAGAAAAAGAGCTCTGGAAACACCATATATTTT
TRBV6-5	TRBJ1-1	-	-	CASSFDGNTEAFF	TGTGCCAGCAGTTTCGACGGGAACACTGAAGCTTTCTTT
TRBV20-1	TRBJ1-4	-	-	CSARLREEEKLFF	TGCAGTGCTAGACTCAGGGAGGAGGAAAAACTGTTTTTT
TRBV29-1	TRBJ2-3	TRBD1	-	CSATGTADNTDTQYF	TGCAGCGCCACCGGGACAGCAGATAACACAGATACGCAGTATTTT
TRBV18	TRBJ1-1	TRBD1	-	CASSPPGQNKNTEAFF	TGTGCCAGCTCACCACCGGGACAGAATAAGAACACTGAAGCTTTCTTT
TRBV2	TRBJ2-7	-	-	CASSEGRGSYEQYF	TGTGCCAGCAGTGAAGGGAGAGGCTCCTACGAGCAGTACTTC
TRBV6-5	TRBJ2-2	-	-	CASSYAGGPNTGELFF	TGTGCCAGCAGTTACGCCGGAGGGCCAAACACCGGGGAGCTGTTTTTT
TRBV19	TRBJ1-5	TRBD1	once	CASSIDRVGNQPQHF	TGTGCCAGTAGTATCGACAGGGTCGGCAATCAGCCCCAGCATTTT
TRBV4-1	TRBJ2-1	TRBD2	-	CASSTLGGRMAYNEQFF	TGCGCCAGCAGCACCCTTGGCGGGAGGATGGCTTACAATGAGCAGTTCTTC